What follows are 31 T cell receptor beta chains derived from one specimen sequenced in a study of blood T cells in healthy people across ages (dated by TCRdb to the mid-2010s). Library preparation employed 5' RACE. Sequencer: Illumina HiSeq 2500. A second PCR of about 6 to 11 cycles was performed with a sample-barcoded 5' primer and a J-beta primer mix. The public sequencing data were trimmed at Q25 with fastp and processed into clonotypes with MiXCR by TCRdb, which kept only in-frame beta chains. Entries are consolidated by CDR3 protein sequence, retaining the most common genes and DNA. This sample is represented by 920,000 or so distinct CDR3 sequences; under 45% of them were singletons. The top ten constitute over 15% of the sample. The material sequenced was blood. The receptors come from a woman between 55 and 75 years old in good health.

CDR3 coding DNA: TGTGCCAGCAGCCAGGACAGTACAGAGACCCAGTACTTC. Protein product: CASSQDSTETQYF. This chain joins TRBV11-3 and TRBJ2-5, with D possibly TRBD1 on 6 matching bases. Germline loops: CDR1 SGHNT, CDR2 YENEEA. The length of the CDR3 is 13 residues. Trimming removed 5 bases from V and 4 bases from J, with 11 bases in between.

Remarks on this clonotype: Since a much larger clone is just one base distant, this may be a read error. The CDR3 loop reads CASSLAATERSPLHF. The CDR3 region has the DNA TGCGCCAGCAGCTTGGCCGCCACCGAGAGGTCACCCCTCCACTTT. The V and J genes are TRBV5-1 and TRBJ1-6; D gene unclear. Per germline, CDR1 SGHRS and CDR2 YFSETQ. Between the trimmed V and J ends, which lost 0 bases and 10 bases, there was a span of 14 bases. CDR3 length: 15 residues.

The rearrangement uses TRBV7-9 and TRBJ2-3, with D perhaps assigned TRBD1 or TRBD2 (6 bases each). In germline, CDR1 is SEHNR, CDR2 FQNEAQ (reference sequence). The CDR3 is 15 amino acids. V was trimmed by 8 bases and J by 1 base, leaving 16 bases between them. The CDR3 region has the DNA TGTGCCAGCGCCGGGGACGGGGGCGGCACAGATACGCAGTATTTT. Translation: CASAGDGGGTDTQYF. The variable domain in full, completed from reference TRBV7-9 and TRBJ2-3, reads DTGVSQNPRHKITKRGQNVTFRCDPISEHNRLYWYRQTLGQGPEFLTYFQNEAQLEKSRLLSDRFSAERPKGSFSTLEIQRTEQGDSAMYLCASAGDGGGTDTQYFGPGTRLTVL.

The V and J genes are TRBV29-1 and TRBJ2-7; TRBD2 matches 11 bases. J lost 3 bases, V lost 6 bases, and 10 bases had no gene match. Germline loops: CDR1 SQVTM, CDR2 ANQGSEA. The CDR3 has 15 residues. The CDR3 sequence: CSVGLPSGRHYEQYF. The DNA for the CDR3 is TGCAGCGTAGGCCTTCCTAGCGGGAGGCACTACGAGCAGTACTTC.

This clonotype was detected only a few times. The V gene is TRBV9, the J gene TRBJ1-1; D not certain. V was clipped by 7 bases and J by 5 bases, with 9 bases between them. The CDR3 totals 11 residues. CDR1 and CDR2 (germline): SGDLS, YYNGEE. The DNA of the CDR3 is TGTGCCAGCGGCGAGAAGACTGAAGCTTTCTTT. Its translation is CASGEKTEAFF.

CDR3 sequence (DNA): TGTGCCAGCAGCCCTCTCCTTGGCCTAGCGGGAGGGTATGATGAGCAGTTCTTC. It specifies CASSPLLGLAGGYDEQFF. This chain uses TRBV14 with TRBJ2-1, with TRBD2 matching over 12 bases. The germline gives CDR1 SGHDN, CDR2 FVKESK. J lost 8 bases, V lost 4 bases, and 15 bases had no gene match. The CDR3 extends over 18 amino acids.

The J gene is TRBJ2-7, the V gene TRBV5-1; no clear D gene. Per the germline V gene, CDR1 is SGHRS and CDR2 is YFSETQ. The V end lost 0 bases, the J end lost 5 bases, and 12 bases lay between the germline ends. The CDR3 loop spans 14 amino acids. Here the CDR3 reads CASSLGTRRDEQYF. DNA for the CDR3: TGCGCCAGCAGCTTGGGGACGAGGCGAGACGAGCAGTACTTC. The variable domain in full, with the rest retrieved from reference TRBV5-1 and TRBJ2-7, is KAGVTQTPRYLIKTRGQQVTLSCSPISGHRSVSWYQQTPGQGLQFLFEYFSETQRNKGNFPGRFSGRQFSNSRSEMNVSTLELGDSALYLCASSLGTRRDEQYFGPGTRLTVT.

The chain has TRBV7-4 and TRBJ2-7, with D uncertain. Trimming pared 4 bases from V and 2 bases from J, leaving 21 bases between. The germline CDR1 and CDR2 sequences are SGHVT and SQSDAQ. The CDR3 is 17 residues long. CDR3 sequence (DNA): TGTGCCAGCAGCTACATTTTCTGGCGCCCTCCCCCCTACGAGCAGTACTTC. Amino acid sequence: CASSYIFWRPPPYEQYF. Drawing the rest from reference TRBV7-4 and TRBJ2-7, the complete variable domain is GAGVSQSPRYKVAKRGRDVALRCDSISGHVTLYWYRQTLGQGSEVLTYSQSDAQRDKSGRPSGRFSAERPERSVSTLKIQRTEQGDSAVYLCASSYIFWRPPPYEQYFGPGTRLTVT.

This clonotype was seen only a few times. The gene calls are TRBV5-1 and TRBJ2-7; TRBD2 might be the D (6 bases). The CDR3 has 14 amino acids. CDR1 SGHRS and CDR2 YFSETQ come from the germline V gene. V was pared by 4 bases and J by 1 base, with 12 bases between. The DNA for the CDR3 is TGCGCCAGCAGCCCCGAACGGGGGTCCTACGAGCAGTACTTC. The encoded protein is CASSPERGSYEQYF.

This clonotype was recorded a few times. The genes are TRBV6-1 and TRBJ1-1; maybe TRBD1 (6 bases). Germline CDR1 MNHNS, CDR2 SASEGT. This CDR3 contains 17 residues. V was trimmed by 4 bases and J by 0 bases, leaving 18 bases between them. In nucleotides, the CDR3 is TGTGCCAGCAGTGGTCCTCTCAGGGGCCCTATGAACACTGAAGCTTTCTTT. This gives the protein CASSGPLRGPMNTEAFF.

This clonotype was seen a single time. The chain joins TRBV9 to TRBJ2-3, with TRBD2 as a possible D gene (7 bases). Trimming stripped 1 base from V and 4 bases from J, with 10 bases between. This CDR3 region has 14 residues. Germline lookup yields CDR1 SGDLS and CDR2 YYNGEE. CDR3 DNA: TGTGCCAGCAGCGTATCCGGGGGGCCAGATACGCAGTATTTT. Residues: CASSVSGGPDTQYF. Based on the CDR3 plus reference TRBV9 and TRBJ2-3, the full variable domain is DSGVTQTPKHLITATGQRVTLRCSPRSGDLSVYWYQQSLDQGLQFLIQYYNGEERAKGNILERFSAQQFPDLHSELNLSSLELGDSALYFCASSVSGGPDTQYFGPGTRLTVL.

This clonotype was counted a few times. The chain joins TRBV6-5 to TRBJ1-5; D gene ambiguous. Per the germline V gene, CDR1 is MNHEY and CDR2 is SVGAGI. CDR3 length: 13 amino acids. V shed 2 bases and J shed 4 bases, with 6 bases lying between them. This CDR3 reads CASSYGRNQPQHF. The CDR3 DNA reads TGTGCCAGCAGTTACGGGCGGAATCAGCCCCAGCATTTT.

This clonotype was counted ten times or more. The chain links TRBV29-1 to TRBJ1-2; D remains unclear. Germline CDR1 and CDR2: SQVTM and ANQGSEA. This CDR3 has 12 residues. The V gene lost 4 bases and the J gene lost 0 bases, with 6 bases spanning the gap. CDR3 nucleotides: TGCAGCGTTGGTGGAGCTAACTATGGCTACACCTTC. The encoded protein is CSVGGANYGYTF. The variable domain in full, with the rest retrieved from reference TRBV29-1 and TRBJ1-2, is SAVISQKPSRDICQRGTSLTIQCQVDSQVTMMFWYRQQPGQSLTLIATANQGSEATYESGFVIDKFPISRPNLTFSTLTVSNMSPEDSSIYLCSVGGANYGYTFGSGTRLTVV.

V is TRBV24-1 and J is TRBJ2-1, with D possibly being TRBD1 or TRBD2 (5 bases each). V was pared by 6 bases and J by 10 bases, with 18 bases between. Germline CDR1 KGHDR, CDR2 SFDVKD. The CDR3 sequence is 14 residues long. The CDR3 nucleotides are TGTGCCACCAGTCCTGGGGACGGGCCCTACGAGCAGTTCTTC. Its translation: CATSPGDGPYEQFF.

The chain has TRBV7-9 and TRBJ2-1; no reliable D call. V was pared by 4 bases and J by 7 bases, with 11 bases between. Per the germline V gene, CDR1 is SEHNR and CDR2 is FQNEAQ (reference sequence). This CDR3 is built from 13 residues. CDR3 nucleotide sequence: TGTGCCAGCAGCTCGTGGACCGGTAATGAGCAGTTCTTC. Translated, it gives CASSSWTGNEQFF.

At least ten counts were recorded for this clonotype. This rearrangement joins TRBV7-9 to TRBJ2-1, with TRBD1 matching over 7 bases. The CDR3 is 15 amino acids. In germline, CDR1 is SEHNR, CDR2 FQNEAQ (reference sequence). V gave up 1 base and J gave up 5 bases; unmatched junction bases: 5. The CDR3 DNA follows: TGTGCCAGCAGCTTAGATGGACAGGAGCACAATGAGCAGTTCTTC. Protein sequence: CASSLDGQEHNEQFF. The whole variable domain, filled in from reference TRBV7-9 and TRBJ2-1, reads DTGVSQNPRHKITKRGQNVTFRCDPISEHNRLYWYRQTLGQGPEFLTYFQNEAQLEKSRLLSDRFSAERPKGSFSTLEIQRTEQGDSAMYLCASSLDGQEHNEQFFGPGTRLTVL.

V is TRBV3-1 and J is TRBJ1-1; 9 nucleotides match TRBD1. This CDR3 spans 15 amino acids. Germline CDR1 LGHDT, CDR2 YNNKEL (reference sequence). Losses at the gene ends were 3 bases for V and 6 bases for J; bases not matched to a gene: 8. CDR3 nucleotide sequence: TGTGCCAGCAGCCATGGGACAGGGTATAAGGCTGAAGCTTTCTTT. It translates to CASSHGTGYKAEAFF.

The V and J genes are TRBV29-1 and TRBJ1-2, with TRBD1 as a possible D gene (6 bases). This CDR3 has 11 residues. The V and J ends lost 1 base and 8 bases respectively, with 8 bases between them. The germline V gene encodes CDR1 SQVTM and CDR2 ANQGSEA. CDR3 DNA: TGCAGCGTTGAAGGGGGGGCCGGCTACACCTTC. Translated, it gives CSVEGGAGYTF.

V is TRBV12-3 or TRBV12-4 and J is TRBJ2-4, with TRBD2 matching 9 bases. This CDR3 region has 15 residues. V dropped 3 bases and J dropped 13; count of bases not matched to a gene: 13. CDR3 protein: CASSLASGAPLEQYF. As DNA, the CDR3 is TGTGCCAGCAGTTTGGCTAGCGGGGCCCCCTTGGAGCAGTACTTC.

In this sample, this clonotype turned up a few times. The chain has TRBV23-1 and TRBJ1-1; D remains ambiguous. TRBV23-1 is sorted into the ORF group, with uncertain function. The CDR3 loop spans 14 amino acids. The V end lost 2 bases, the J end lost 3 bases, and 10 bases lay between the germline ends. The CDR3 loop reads CASSQPGGDTEAFF. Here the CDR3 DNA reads TGCGCCAGCAGTCAACCCGGCGGGGACACTGAAGCTTTCTTT.

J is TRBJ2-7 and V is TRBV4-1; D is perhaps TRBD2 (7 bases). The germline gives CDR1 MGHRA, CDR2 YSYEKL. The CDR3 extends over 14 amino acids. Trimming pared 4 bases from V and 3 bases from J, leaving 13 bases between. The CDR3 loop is CASSPRGRDYEQYF. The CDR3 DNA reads TGCGCCAGCAGCCCAAGGGGGAGGGACTACGAGCAGTACTTC.

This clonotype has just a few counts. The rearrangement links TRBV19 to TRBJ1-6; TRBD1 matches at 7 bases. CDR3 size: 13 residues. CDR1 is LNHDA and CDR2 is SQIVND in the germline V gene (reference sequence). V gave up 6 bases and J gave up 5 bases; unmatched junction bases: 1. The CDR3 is CASRGQHNSPLHF. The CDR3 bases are TGTGCCAGTAGGGGACAGCATAATTCACCCCTCCACTTT.

Written as DNA, the CDR3 is TGTGCCAGCAGTTACCCGACCGGACCTTCAGCCGGGGAGCTGTTTTTT. This encodes CASSYPTGPSAGELFF. This sequence joins TRBV6-2 or TRBV6-3 and TRBJ2-2; D unclear. Germline V CDR1 and CDR2: MNHEY, SVGEGT. V lost 2 bases, J lost 6 bases, and 16 bases lay in between. CDR3 length: 16 residues.

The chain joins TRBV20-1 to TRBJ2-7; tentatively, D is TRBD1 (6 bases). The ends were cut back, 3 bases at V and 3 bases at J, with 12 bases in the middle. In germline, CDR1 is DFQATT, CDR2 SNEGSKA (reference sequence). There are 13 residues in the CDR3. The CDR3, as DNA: TGCAGTGCTAGCAGGGACAACCTCTACGAGCAGTACTTC. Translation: CSASRDNLYEQYF.

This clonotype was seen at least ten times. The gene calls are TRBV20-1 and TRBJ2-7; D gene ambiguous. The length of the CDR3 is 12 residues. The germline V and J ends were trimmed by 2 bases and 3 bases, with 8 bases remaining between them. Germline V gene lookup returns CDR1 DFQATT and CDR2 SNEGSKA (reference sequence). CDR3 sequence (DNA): TGCAGTGCTAGATTCCTAGTCTACGAGCAGTACTTC. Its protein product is CSARFLVYEQYF.

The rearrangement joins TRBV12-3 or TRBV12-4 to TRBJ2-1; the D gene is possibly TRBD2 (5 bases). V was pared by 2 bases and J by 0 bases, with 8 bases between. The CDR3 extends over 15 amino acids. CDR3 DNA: TGTGCCAGCAGTTTAAGGAGGAGCTCCTACAATGAGCAGTTCTTC. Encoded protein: CASSLRRSSYNEQFF.

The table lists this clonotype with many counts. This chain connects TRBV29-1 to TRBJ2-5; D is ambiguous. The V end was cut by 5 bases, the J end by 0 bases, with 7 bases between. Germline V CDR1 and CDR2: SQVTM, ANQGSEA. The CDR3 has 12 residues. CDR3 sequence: CSVLADQETQYF. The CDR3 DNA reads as TGCAGCGTTTTAGCCGACCAAGAGACCCAGTACTTC.

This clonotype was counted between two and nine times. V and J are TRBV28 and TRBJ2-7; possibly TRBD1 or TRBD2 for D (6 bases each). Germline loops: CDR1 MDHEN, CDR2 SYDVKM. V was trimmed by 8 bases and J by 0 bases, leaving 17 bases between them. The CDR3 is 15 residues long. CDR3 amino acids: CASGHRWGASYEQYF. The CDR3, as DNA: TGTGCCAGCGGTCACCGGTGGGGGGCCTCCTACGAGCAGTACTTC.

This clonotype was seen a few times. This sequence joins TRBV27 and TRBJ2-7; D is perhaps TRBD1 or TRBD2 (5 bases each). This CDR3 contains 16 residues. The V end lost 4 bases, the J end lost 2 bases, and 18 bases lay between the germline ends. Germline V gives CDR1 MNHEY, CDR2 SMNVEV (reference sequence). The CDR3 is CASSYVWDHRAYEQYF. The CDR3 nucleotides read TGTGCCAGCAGTTACGTCTGGGACCACCGCGCCTACGAGCAGTACTTC.

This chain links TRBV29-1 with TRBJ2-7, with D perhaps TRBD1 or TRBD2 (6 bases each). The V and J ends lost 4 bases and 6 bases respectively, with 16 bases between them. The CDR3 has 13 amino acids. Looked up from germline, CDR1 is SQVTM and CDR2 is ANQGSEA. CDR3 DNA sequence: TGCAGCGTTGTACAGGGAGGTTTGGGCGAGCAGTACTTC. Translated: CSVVQGGLGEQYF.

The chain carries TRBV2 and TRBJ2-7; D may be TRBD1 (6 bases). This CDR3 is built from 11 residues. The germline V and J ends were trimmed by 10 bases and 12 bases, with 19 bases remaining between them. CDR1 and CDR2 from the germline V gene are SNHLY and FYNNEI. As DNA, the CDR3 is TGTGCCACCTTACTGACGGACAGTTCGTACTTC. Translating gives CATLLTDSSYF. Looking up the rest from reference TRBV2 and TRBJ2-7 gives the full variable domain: EPEVTQTPSHQVTQMGQEVILRCVPISNHLYFYWYRQILGQKVEFLVSFYNNEISEKSEIFDDQFSVERPDGSNFTLKIRSTKLEDSAMYFCATLLTDSSYFGPGTRLTVT.